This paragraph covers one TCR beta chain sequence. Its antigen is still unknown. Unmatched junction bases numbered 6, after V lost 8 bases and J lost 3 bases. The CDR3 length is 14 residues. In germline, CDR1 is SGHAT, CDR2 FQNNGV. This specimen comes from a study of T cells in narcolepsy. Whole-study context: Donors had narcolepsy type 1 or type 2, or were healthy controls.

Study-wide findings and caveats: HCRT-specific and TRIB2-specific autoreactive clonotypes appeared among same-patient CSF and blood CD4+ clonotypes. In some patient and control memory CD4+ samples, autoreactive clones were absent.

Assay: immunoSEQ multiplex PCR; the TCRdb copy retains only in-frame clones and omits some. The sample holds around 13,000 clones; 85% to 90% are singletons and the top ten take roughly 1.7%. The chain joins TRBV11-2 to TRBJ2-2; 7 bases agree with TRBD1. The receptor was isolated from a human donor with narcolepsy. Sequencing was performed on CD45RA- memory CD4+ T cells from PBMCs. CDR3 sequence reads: CASGGRGYTGELFF. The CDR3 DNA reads TGTGCCAGCGGAGGCAGGGGGTACACCGGGGAGCTGTTTTTT.